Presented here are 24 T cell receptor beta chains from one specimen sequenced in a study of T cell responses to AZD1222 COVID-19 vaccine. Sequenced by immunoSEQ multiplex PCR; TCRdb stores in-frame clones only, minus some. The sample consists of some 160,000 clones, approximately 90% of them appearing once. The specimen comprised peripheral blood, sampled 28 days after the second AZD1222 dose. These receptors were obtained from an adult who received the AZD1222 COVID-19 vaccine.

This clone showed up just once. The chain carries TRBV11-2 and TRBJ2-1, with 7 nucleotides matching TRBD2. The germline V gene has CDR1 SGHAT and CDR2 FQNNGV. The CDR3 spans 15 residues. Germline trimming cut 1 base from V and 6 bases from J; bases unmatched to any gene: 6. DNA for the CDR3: TGTGCCAGCAGCTTAGGCCCGACTAGCTTCAATGAGCAGTTCTTC. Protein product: CASSLGPTSFNEQFF.

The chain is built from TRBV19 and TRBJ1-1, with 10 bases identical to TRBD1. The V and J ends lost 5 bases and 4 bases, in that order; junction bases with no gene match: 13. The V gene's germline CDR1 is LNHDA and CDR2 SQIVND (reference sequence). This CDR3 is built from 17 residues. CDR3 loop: CASSWSRDRGSGTEAFF. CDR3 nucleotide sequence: TGTGCCAGTAGTTGGTCCCGGGACAGGGGCTCGGGCACTGAAGCTTTCTTT.

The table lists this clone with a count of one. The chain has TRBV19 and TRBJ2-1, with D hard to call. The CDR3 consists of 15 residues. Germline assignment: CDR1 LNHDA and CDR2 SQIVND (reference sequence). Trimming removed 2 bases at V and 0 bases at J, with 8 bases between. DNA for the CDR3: TGTGCCAGTAGTATAACCGCTAGCTCCTACAATGAGCAGTTCTTC. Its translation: CASSITASSYNEQFF. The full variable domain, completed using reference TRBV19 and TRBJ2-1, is DGGITQSPKYLFRKEGQNVTLSCEQNLNHDAMYWYRQDPGQGLRLIYYSQIVNDFQKGDIAEGYSVSREKKESFPLTVTSAQKNPTAFYLCASSITASSYNEQFFGPGTRLTVL.

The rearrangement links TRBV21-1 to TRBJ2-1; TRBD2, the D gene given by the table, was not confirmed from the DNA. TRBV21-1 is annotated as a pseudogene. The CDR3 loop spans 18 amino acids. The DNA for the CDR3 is TGTGCCAGCAGCACCGGGACTAGCGGGAGGTTCCCCTACAATGAGCAGTTCTTC. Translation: CASSTGTSGRFPYNEQFF.

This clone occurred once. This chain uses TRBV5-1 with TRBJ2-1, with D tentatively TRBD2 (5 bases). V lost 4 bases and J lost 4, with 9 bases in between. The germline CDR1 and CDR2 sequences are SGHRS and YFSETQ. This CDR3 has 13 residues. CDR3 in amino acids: CASSRDTYNEQFF. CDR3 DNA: TGCGCCAGCAGCCGGGATACTTACAATGAGCAGTTCTTC.

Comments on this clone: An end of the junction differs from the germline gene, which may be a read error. The CDR3 nucleotides are TGTGCCAGCAGTGGAATGACAGGGGGCGCCGGTAACTCTGGCTACACCTTC. Protein sequence: CASSGMTGGAGNSGYTF. The rearrangement links TRBV6-1 to TRBJ1-2, with 10 nucleotides matching TRBD1. This CDR3 spans 17 amino acids. CDR1 MNHNS and CDR2 SASEGT come from the germline V gene.

The CDR3 sequence is CAIPGGRGGNTGELFF. The CDR3 nucleotides are TGTGCCATACCGGGGGGGAGAGGTGGGAACACCGGGGAGCTGTTTTTT. The rearrangement joins TRBV28 to TRBJ2-2, with TRBD2 identical over 8 bases. The CDR3 contains 16 residues. Trimming cost V 10 bases and J 1 base; bases outside gene matches: 11. Germline CDR1 reads MDHEN; CDR2 reads SYDVKM.

CDR3 sequence (DNA): TGCGCCAGCAGCTTGGCCCGACAGCTCGGGGAGCTGTTTTTT. Protein product: CASSLARQLGELFF. The chain uses TRBV5-1 and TRBJ2-2; possibly TRBD1 for D (5 bases). Germline-derived CDR1 and CDR2 are SGHRS and YFSETQ. V dropped 0 bases and J dropped 7 bases, with 10 bases sitting between them. The CDR3 is 14 residues long.

CDR3 loop: CASSTQGLGNQPQHF. The CDR3, as DNA: TGTGCCAGCAGCACACAGGGGCTGGGCAATCAGCCCCAGCATTTT. The chain carries TRBV5-8 and TRBJ1-5, with 7 bases aligning to TRBD1. This CDR3 spans 15 amino acids. Germline CDR1 is SGHTS and CDR2 is YDEGEE. J gave up 2 bases and V 4 bases, and 6 bases lay outside the gene matches. The whole variable domain, filled in from reference TRBV5-8 and TRBJ1-5, reads EAGVTQSPTHLIKTRGQQATLRCSPISGHTSVYWYQQALGLGLQFLLWYDEGEERNRGNFPPRFSGRQFPNYSSELNVNALELEDSALYLCASSTQGLGNQPQHFGDGTRLSIL.

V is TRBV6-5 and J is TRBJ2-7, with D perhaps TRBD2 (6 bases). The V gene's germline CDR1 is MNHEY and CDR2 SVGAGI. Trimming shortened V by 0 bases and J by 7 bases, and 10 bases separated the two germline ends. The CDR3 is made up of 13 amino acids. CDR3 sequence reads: CASSYSGTVEQYF. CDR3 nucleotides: TGTGCCAGCAGTTACTCCGGGACTGTGGAGCAGTACTTC.

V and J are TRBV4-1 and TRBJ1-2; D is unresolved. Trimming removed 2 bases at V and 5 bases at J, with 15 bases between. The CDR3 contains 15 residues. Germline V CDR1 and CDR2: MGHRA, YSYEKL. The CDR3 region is CASSQSTGDPYGYTF. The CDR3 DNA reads TGCGCCAGCAGCCAATCGACCGGCGATCCGTATGGCTACACCTTC.

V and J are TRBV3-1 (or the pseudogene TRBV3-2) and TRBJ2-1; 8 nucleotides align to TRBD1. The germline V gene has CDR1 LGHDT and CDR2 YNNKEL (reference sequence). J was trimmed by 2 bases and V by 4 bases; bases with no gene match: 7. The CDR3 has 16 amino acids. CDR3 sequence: CASSLSLGQAYNEQFF. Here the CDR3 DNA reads TGTGCCAGCAGCCTTTCTTTGGGACAGGCCTACAATGAGCAGTTCTTC.

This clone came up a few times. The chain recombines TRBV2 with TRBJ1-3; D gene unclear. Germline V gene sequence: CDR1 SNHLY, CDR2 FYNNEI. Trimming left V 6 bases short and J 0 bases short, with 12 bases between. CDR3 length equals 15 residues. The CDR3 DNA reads TGTGCCAGCAGGTCCGTTTCCCACTCTGGAAACACCATATATTTT. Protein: CASRSVSHSGNTIYF.

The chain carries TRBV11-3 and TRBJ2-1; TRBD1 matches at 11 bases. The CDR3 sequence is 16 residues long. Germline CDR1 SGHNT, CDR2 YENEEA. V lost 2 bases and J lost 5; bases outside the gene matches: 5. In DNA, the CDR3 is TGTGCCAGCAGCTTAAGGACAGGGGGCTCGCACAATGAGCAGTTCTTC. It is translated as CASSLRTGGSHNEQFF.

The CDR3: CASRTQGGPYEQYF. The CDR3 nucleotides are TGTGCCAGCCGCACACAGGGAGGCCCCTACGAGCAGTACTTC. The chain uses TRBV5-6 and TRBJ2-7; TRBD1 or TRBD2 may be the D gene (6 bases each). Looked up from germline, CDR1 is SGHDT and CDR2 is YYEEEE. This CDR3 is built from 14 residues. The V end lost 7 bases, the J end lost 2 bases, and 16 bases lay between the germline ends.

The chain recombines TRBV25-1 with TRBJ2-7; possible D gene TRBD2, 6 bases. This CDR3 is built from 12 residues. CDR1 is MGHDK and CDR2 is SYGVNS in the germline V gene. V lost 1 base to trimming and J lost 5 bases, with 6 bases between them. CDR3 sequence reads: CASSEWGDEQYF. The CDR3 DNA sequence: TGTGCCAGCAGTGAATGGGGGGACGAGCAGTACTTC.

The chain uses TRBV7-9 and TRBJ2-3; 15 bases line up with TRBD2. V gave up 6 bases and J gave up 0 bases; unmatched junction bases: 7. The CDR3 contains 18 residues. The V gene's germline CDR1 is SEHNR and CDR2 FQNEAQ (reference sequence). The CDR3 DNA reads TGTGCCAGCAGTATTCCGGGACTAGCGGGAGGAAGCACAGATACGCAGTATTTT. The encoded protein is CASSIPGLAGGSTDTQYF.

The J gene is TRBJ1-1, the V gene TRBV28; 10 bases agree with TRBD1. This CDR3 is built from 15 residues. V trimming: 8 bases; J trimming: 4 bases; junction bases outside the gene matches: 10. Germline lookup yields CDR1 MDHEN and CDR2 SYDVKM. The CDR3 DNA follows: TGTGCCAGCCGACCCGCGACAGGGGGCGGCACTGAAGCTTTCTTT. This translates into CASRPATGGGTEAFF.

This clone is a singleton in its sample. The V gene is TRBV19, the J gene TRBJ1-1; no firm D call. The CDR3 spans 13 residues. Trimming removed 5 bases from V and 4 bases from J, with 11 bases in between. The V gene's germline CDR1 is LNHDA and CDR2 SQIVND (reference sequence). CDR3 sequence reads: CASSLTRLTEAFF. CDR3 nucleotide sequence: TGTGCCAGTAGTCTTACACGGCTCACTGAAGCTTTCTTT.

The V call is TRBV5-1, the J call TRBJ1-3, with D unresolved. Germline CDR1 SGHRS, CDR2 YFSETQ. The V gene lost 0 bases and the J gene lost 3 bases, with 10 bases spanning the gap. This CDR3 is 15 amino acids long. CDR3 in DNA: TGCGCCAGCAGCTTGGAGGTGCCTAGTGGAAACACCATATATTTT. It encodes CASSLEVPSGNTIYF.

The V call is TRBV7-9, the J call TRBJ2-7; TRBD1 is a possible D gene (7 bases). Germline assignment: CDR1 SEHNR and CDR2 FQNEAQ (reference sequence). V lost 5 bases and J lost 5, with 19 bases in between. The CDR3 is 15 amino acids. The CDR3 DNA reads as TGTGCCAGCAGCCTCGGGCAGGGGGGACCTAACGAGCAGTACTTC. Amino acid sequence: CASSLGQGGPNEQYF.

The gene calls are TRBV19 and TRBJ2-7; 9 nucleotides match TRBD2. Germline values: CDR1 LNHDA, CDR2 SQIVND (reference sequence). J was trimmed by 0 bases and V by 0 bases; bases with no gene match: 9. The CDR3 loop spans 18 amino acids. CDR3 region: CASSIEGTSQGFSYEQYF. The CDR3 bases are TGTGCCAGTAGTATAGAGGGGACTAGCCAAGGATTCTCCTACGAGCAGTACTTC.

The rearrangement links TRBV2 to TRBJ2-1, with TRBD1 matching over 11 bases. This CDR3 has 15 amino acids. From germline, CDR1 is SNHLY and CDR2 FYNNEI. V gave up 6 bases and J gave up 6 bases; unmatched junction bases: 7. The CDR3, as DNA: TGTGCCAGCAGGGAGCGGGACAGGGGGAGCAATGAGCAGTTCTTC. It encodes CASRERDRGSNEQFF.

The CDR3 DNA reads TGCGCCAGCAGCCAAGCTCTGGGACAGGGGTACGAGCAGTACTTC. It yields the protein CASSQALGQGYEQYF. The chain carries TRBV4-1 and TRBJ2-7; 10 bases line up with TRBD1. Looked up from germline, CDR1 is MGHRA and CDR2 is YSYEKL. Trimming cost V 1 base and J 4 bases; bases outside gene matches: 4. This CDR3 is 15 amino acids long.